The 23 T cell receptor beta chains presented below share a single source sample, sequenced in a study of T cell changes during pregnancy in multiple sclerosis. Using immunoSEQ multiplex PCR, the repertoire was profiled, and TCRdb retains in-frame clones only, with some absent. The sample holds roughly 87,000 clones, over 85% seen once. Specimen: peripheral blood, collected in the third trimester of pregnancy. The receptors shown here come from a female donor in good health, enrolled as a control in a pregnancy study.

The V and J genes are TRBV6-1 and TRBJ2-3; D is perhaps TRBD2 (5 bases). The germline CDR1 and CDR2 sequences are MNHNS and SASEGT. This CDR3 has 14 amino acids. Trimming pared 2 bases from V and 4 bases from J, leaving 10 bases between. CDR3 loop: CASSERGLADTQYF. The CDR3 nucleotides are TGTGCCAGCAGTGAACGGGGTTTGGCAGATACGCAGTATTTT.

This rearrangement joins TRBV7-8 to TRBJ1-5, with unresolved D. Per the germline V gene, CDR1 is SGHVS and CDR2 is FQNEAQ. The CDR3 is 15 amino acids. V lost 1 base and J lost 2, with 9 bases in between. This CDR3 reads CASSLGVTGNQPQHF. In DNA, the CDR3 is TGTGCCAGCAGCTTAGGAGTTACTGGCAATCAGCCCCAGCATTTT. Full variable domain (remainder filled in from reference TRBV7-8 and TRBJ1-5): GAGVSQSPRYKVAKRGQDVALRCDPISGHVSLFWYQQALGQGPEFLTYFQNEAQLDKSGLPSDRFFAERPEGSVSTLKIQRTQQEDSAVYLCASSLGVTGNQPQHFGDGTRLSIL.

In its sample, this clone was seen once. V is TRBV4-1 and J is TRBJ2-5; D is possibly TRBD2 (5 bases). The V gene lost 5 bases and the J gene lost 4 bases, with 11 bases spanning the gap. CDR1 and CDR2 (germline): MGHRA, YSYEKL. This CDR3 has 13 amino acids. CDR3 sequence: CASSNTRGETQYF. DNA of the CDR3: TGCGCCAGCAGCAATACTAGAGGAGAGACCCAGTACTTC.

This clone was detected once. This chain uses TRBV19 with TRBJ2-7; a possible D gene is TRBD1 (5 bases). Germline values: CDR1 LNHDA, CDR2 SQIVND (reference sequence). CDR3 length equals 13 residues. V was clipped by 1 base and J by 6 bases, with 10 bases between them. CDR3 coding DNA: TGTGCCAGTAGTATAGCTAAGACAGCCGAGCAGTACTTC. Residues: CASSIAKTAEQYF. The whole variable domain, remainder taken from reference TRBV19 and TRBJ2-7, is DGGITQSPKYLFRKEGQNVTLSCEQNLNHDAMYWYRQDPGQGLRLIYYSQIVNDFQKGDIAEGYSVSREKKESFPLTVTSAQKNPTAFYLCASSIAKTAEQYFGPGTRLTVT.

This clone has just one count. The V gene is TRBV5-1, the J gene TRBJ2-5; 10 positions agree with TRBD1. CDR3 length: 16 residues. V dropped 1 base and J dropped 5; count of bases not matched to a gene: 8. CDR1 is SGHRS, CDR2 YFSETQ, per germline. CDR3 protein: CASSLRSTGGFETQYF. Written as DNA, the CDR3 is TGCGCCAGCAGCTTGCGCTCGACAGGGGGCTTTGAGACCCAGTACTTC.

The J gene is TRBJ2-1, the V gene TRBV11-2; TRBD1 might be the D (5 bases). This CDR3 spans 13 amino acids. Trimming shortened V by 3 bases and J by 3 bases, and 6 bases separated the two germline ends. CDR1 is SGHAT and CDR2 is FQNNGV in the germline V gene. Here the CDR3 DNA reads TGTGCCAGCAGCTTTCAGGGCTACAATGAGCAGTTCTTC. Protein: CASSFQGYNEQFF.

The chain combines TRBV9 with TRBJ2-1; TRBD2 matches 13 bases. This CDR3 has 16 residues. Germline loops: CDR1 SGDLS, CDR2 YYNGEE. With 4 bases clipped from V and 4 bases from J, the junction kept 5 bases outside the gene matches. As DNA, the CDR3 is TGTGCCAGCAGCCCTCGGACTAGCGGGAGTTACAATGAGCAGTTCTTC. Translated: CASSPRTSGSYNEQFF. Full variable domain (outside the CDR3, taken from reference TRBV9 and TRBJ2-1): DSGVTQTPKHLITATGQRVTLRCSPRSGDLSVYWYQQSLDQGLQFLIQYYNGEERAKGNILERFSAQQFPDLHSELNLSSLELGDSALYFCASSPRTSGSYNEQFFGPGTRLTVL.

This clone has just one count. The rearrangement joins TRBV19 to TRBJ2-6, with D possibly TRBD1 on 5 matching bases. V was pared by 5 bases and J by 0 bases, with 14 bases between. This CDR3 is built from 17 residues. Germline assignment: CDR1 LNHDA and CDR2 SQIVND (reference sequence). In DNA, the CDR3 is TGTGCCAGTAGTCTCCCAAGGGGTAGCTCTGGGGCCAACGTCCTGACTTTC. Translated: CASSLPRGSSGANVLTF.

The CDR3 reads CASSQDALMSSYEQYF. CDR3 bases: TGCGCCAGCAGCCAAGATGCACTGATGAGCTCCTACGAGCAGTACTTC. This chain joins TRBV4-1 and TRBJ2-7; D remains ambiguous. The CDR3 is 16 residues long. Deletions cut 0 bases from V and 0 bases from J, with 12 bases between. From germline, CDR1 is MGHRA and CDR2 YSYEKL.

The rearrangement uses TRBV5-1 and TRBJ2-1, with 10 bases identical to TRBD1. CDR3 length: 15 amino acids. V lost 3 bases, J lost 15 bases, and 15 bases stayed unmatched. Per germline, CDR1 SGHRS and CDR2 YFSETQ. The CDR3 protein is CASSSETGGDIVRFF. The CDR3 nucleotides are TGCGCCAGCAGCTCCGAGACAGGGGGCGACATCGTTAGGTTCTTC.

This clone was seen a single time. The chain joins TRBV5-1 to TRBJ2-7, with 9 bases matching TRBD1. The CDR3 extends over 14 amino acids. Per the germline V gene, CDR1 is SGHRS and CDR2 is YFSETQ. Unmatched junction bases numbered 6, after V lost 1 base and J lost 7 bases. The CDR3 is CASSLWDRVGEQYF. The CDR3 DNA reads TGCGCCAGCAGCTTGTGGGACAGGGTTGGTGAGCAGTACTTC.

A single count supports this clone. V gene TRBV7-2 combines with J gene TRBJ1-2, with 11 bases lining up with TRBD1. Trimming removed 5 bases from V and 8 bases from J; junction bases left unmatched: 7. Germline CDR1 and CDR2: SGHTA and FQGNSA. This CDR3 is built from 14 residues. The CDR3: CASSTDRGLLGYTF. In DNA form, the CDR3 reads TGTGCCAGCAGCACGGACAGGGGGCTCTTAGGCTACACCTTC.

The chain combines TRBV25-1 with TRBJ2-3; a weak D match, TRBD2 (5 bases). Germline CDR1 MGHDK, CDR2 SYGVNS. V lost 2 bases, J lost 0 bases, and 12 bases lay in between. This CDR3 has 16 residues. CDR3 protein: CASSEGRAASTDTQYF. CDR3 coding DNA: TGTGCCAGCAGTGAAGGGCGGGCGGCTAGCACAGATACGCAGTATTTT.

The rearrangement uses TRBV7-9 and TRBJ2-2; 9 nucleotides agree with TRBD2. This CDR3 comprises 16 residues. Germline V gene data show CDR1 as SEHNR and CDR2 as FQNEAQ (reference sequence). The junction had 7 bases not matched to a gene; V was cut back by 3 bases and J by 5 bases. In DNA form, the CDR3 reads TGTGCCAGCAGCTTTCAACCGGGACTAGCAACCGGGGAGCTGTTTTTT. This translates into CASSFQPGLATGELFF. The variable domain in full, completed from reference TRBV7-9 and TRBJ2-2, reads DTGVSQNPRHKITKRGQNVTFRCDPISEHNRLYWYRQTLGQGPEFLTYFQNEAQLEKSRLLSDRFSAERPKGSFSTLEIQRTEQGDSAMYLCASSFQPGLATGELFFGEGSRLTVL.

This chain joins TRBV18 and TRBJ1-1; D unclear. Trimming cost V 4 bases and J 7 bases, with 10 bases left between them. This CDR3 is built from 12 residues. Germline CDR1 reads KGHSH; CDR2 reads LQKENI. The CDR3 sequence is CASSLREGEAFF. In nucleotides, the CDR3 is TGTGCCAGCTCACTGAGGGAGGGTGAAGCTTTCTTT. The whole variable domain, remainder taken from reference TRBV18 and TRBJ1-1, is NAGVMQNPRHLVRRRGQEARLRCSPMKGHSHVYWYRQLPEEGLKFMVYLQKENIIDESGMPKERFSAEFPKEGPSILRIQQVVRGDSAAYFCASSLREGEAFFGQGTRLTVV.

This chain connects TRBV11-2 to TRBJ2-3; the D gene is possibly TRBD2 (5 bases). Deletions cut 5 bases from V and 0 bases from J, with 21 bases between. The CDR3 contains 18 residues. CDR1 is SGHAT and CDR2 is FQNNGV in the germline V gene. The CDR3 DNA follows: TGTGCCAGCAGCGAAGAGGGCCTTAGCGTGTATAGCACAGATACGCAGTATTTT. Its translation is CASSEEGLSVYSTDTQYF.

The CDR3 spells CASSLAVSYEQYF. CDR3 in DNA: TGTGCCAGCAGCTTGGCGGTAAGCTACGAGCAGTACTTC. The chain carries TRBV5-6 and TRBJ2-7; D not resolved. Between the trimmed V and J ends, which lost 0 bases and 3 bases, there was a span of 7 bases. The CDR3 runs 13 residues. Looked up from germline, CDR1 is SGHDT and CDR2 is YYEEEE.

This sequence joins TRBV28 and TRBJ2-7; D is undetermined. Germline V gene lookup returns CDR1 MDHEN and CDR2 SYDVKM. Trimming left V 2 bases short and J 2 bases short, with 10 bases between. The CDR3 has 14 amino acids. Here the CDR3 reads CASSLTEFTYEQYF. The DNA for the CDR3 is TGTGCCAGCAGTTTAACAGAGTTTACCTACGAGCAGTACTTC. The full variable domain, in which reference TRBV28 and TRBJ2-7 provide the parts outside the CDR3, is DVKVTQSSRYLVKRTGEKVFLECVQDMDHENMFWYRQDPGLGLRLIYFSYDVKMKEKGDIPEGYSVSREKKERFSLILESASTNQTSMYLCASSLTEFTYEQYFGPGTRLTVT.

This clone occurred once. This chain joins TRBV5-1 and TRBJ2-1; D gene uncertain. Germline-derived CDR1 and CDR2 are SGHRS and YFSETQ. V lost 0 bases and J lost 8, with 18 bases in between. This CDR3 has 16 amino acids. The DNA for the CDR3 is TGCGCCAGCAGCTTGGTTCTAAACCCTCCTTTGGATGAGCAGTTCTTC. As protein: CASSLVLNPPLDEQFF. The full variable domain, in which reference TRBV5-1 and TRBJ2-1 provide the parts outside the CDR3, is KAGVTQTPRYLIKTRGQQVTLSCSPISGHRSVSWYQQTPGQGLQFLFEYFSETQRNKGNFPGRFSGRQFSNSRSEMNVSTLELGDSALYLCASSLVLNPPLDEQFFGPGTRLTVL.

This chain connects TRBV19 to TRBJ1-2; TRBD1 matches 8 bases. The V gene end was trimmed by 8 bases and the J gene end by 4 bases; junction bases not matched to a gene: 6. Germline CDR1 LNHDA, CDR2 SQIVND (reference sequence). The CDR3 contains 13 residues. The CDR3 DNA is TGTGCCAGTCGACCCGACAGGGGCTATGGCTACACCTTC. Translated, it gives CASRPDRGYGYTF.

The chain carries TRBV6-5 and TRBJ1-1; D remains ambiguous. CDR1 is MNHEY and CDR2 is SVGAGI in the germline V gene. The CDR3 has 14 residues. Trimming removed 5 bases from V and 0 bases from J, with 10 bases in between. The CDR3 region is CASSVGLMNTEAFF. The CDR3 coding sequence is TGTGCCAGCAGTGTTGGCCTCATGAACACTGAAGCTTTCTTT.

This clone was seen a single time. The V and J genes are TRBV19 and TRBJ1-1, with TRBD1 identical over 10 bases. Trimming removed 5 bases from V and 5 bases from J; junction bases left unmatched: 5. The CDR3 is 14 amino acids. CDR1 and CDR2 (germline): LNHDA, SQIVND (reference sequence). For the CDR3, the DNA is TGTGCCAGTAGTCCCAAGGGACAGGGGACTGAAGCTTTCTTT. Translated, it gives CASSPKGQGTEAFF.

V is TRBV30 and J is TRBJ2-1; TRBD1 aligns across 8 bases. There are 15 residues in the CDR3. J lost 6 bases, V lost 0 bases, and 7 bases had no gene match. Looked up from germline, CDR1 is GTSNPN and CDR2 is SVGIG (reference sequence). CDR3 loop: CAWSVLGQGANEQFF. In DNA form, the CDR3 reads TGTGCCTGGAGTGTACTAGGACAGGGCGCCAATGAGCAGTTCTTC.